The T cell receptor (beta chain) under discussion was sequenced for a study of T cell repertoires in cytomegalovirus infection. CDR1 and CDR2 (germline): SGHVS, FNYEAQ. Trimming removed 2 bases from V and 3 bases from J, with 0 bases in between. CDR3 length equals 11 residues. In TCRdb, the reads were re-called with MiXCR into one record per CDR3 protein. The sample has around 100,000 distinct CDR3 sequences, around 30% seen once. This clonotype has a count of ten or more. Its specificity is unknown. The source was CD8+ T cells from cultured PBMCs, collected from culture after CMV antigen stimulation. This chain links TRBV7-6 with TRBJ2-3; D is undetermined. The receptor was isolated from a human donor in good health (CMV status not recorded). Some clones in this sample may be carry-over from other donors' samples. CDR3 loop: CASSLTDTQYF. The DNA for the CDR3 is TGTGCCAGCAGCTTAACAGATACGCAGTATTTT. Using reference TRBV7-6 and TRBJ2-3 for the parts outside the CDR3, the full variable domain is GAGVSQSPRYKVTKRGQDVALRCDPISGHVSLYWYRQALGQGPEFLTYFNYEAQQDKSGLPNDRFSAERPEGSISTLTIQRTEQRDSAMYRCASSLTDTQYFGPGTRLTVL.